Following are 5 T cell receptor beta chains from one sample sequenced in a study of shared T cell receptors in the human thymus. Profiling relied on immunoSEQ multiplex PCR, and the TCRdb table lists in-frame clones only, not all of them. The sample lists roughly 710,000 clones, 75% to 90% occurring once. The same sample was also studied in work on human thymus T cells.

The source material was thymocytes. The receptors shown here come from a girl under three years old with a congenital heart defect.

V gene TRBV2 combines with J gene TRBJ1-6, with D perhaps TRBD1 (6 bases). The germline V and J ends were trimmed by 6 bases and 7 bases, with 13 bases remaining between them. This CDR3 region has 14 residues. Germline-derived CDR1 and CDR2 are SNHLY and FYNNEI. CDR3 protein: CASRQGYLNSPLHF. The CDR3 DNA sequence: TGTGCCAGCAGACAGGGTTATTTAAATTCACCCCTCCACTTT.

The chain recombines TRBV10-3 with TRBJ1-5, with TRBD1 as a possible D gene (5 bases). V was shortened by 6 bases and J by 0 bases, with 6 bases between the two germline ends. The germline V gene encodes CDR1 ENHRY and CDR2 SYGVKD. The CDR3 runs 13 residues. DNA for the CDR3: TGTGCCATCAGGCAGGGTAGCAATCAGCCCCAGCATTTT. It specifies CAIRQGSNQPQHF.

The J gene is TRBJ2-7, the V gene TRBV19, with 9 nucleotides matching TRBD1. V was pared by 5 bases and J by 3 bases, with 5 bases of the junction left unmatched. CDR3 length: 14 residues. Germline V lookup: CDR1 LNHDA, CDR2 SQIVND (reference sequence). The CDR3 DNA reads as TGTGCCAGTAGTCCAGGGACAGGGCTCTACGAGCAGTACTTC. Translation: CASSPGTGLYEQYF. Drawing the rest from reference TRBV19 and TRBJ2-7, the complete variable domain is DGGITQSPKYLFRKEGQNVTLSCEQNLNHDAMYWYRQDPGQGLRLIYYSQIVNDFQKGDIAEGYSVSREKKESFPLTVTSAQKNPTAFYLCASSPGTGLYEQYFGPGTRLTVT.

CDR3 DNA sequence: TGTGCCAGCAGTCTCCTGACCGACCAGGGCTATGGCTACACCTTC. This translates into CASSLLTDQGYGYTF. The rearrangement uses TRBV9 and TRBJ1-2; a weak D match, TRBD1 (5 bases). V lost 5 bases and J 4 bases, leaving 18 bases between the germline ends. CDR1 SGDLS and CDR2 YYNGEE come from the germline V gene. The CDR3 loop spans 15 amino acids.

The CDR3 is CASSQDRRGGTNTEAFF. CDR3 in DNA: TGCGCCAGCAGCCAAGATCGGAGGGGGGGAACGAACACTGAAGCTTTCTTT. The chain is built from TRBV4-1 and TRBJ1-1, with D possibly TRBD1 on 6 matching bases. This CDR3 is 17 amino acids long. Germline V gene data show CDR1 as MGHRA and CDR2 as YSYEKL. V dropped 0 bases and J dropped 1 base, with 15 bases sitting between them.